Here is one TCR beta chain with its context. Sorting used thawed, overnight-rested PBMC stained with anti-CD3, a viability dye and GMM-loaded CD1B tetramer. C32 glucose monomycolate from Rhodococcus equi was loaded onto the CD1B tetramers. The CDR3 length is 13 residues. V was shortened by 4 bases and J by 2 bases, with 9 bases between the two germline ends. The germline V gene has CDR1 SGHKS and CDR2 YYEKEE (reference sequence). This sample was taken from a study of T cells in tuberculosis. TCRdb's table, derived via immunoSEQ multiplex PCR, lists solely in-frame clones and lacks some. Of approximately 100,000 clones listed, around 90% were seen once; the top ten hold approximately 1.9%.

The gene calls are TRBV5-5 and TRBJ2-5; D is unresolved. This clonotype was sampled from an adult woman with latent tuberculosis. Sequencing was done on a sample of CD1b-GMM tetramer-negative cells sorted from PBMCs. DNA for the CDR3: TGTGCCAGCAGCGTGAACTGGCAAGAGACCCAGTACTTC. Protein product: CASSVNWQETQYF.